The 9 T cell receptor beta chains given below trace back to one sample, sequenced in a study of T cells expressing NK-cell markers. Following a re-call of the 5' RACE reads, TCRdb has one entry per CDR3 protein and lacks DNA. The sample data list roughly 110,000 distinct CDR3 sequences. Source material: blood T cells: a sorted CD56 or NKG2C T cell subset, CD4+ or CD8+ T cells, or bulk PBMC T cells (not recorded which). The receptors shown here come from a woman aged 18-69 years in good health.

The J gene is TRBJ1-2, the V gene TRBV6-6. The CDR3 has 13 amino acids. Germline CDR1 and CDR2: MNHNY and SVGAGI (reference sequence). This chain's CDR3 is CASSYSVTAGYTF.

The chain employs TRBV7-2 and TRBJ1-1; TCRdb's D call, TRBD1, is unchecked because there is no DNA. Per the germline V gene, CDR1 is SGHTA and CDR2 is FQGNSA. CDR3 length: 15 amino acids. CDR3 sequence: CASSLGGRGLTEAFF.

This chain links TRBV18 with TRBJ1-3. Germline CDR1 is KGHSH and CDR2 is LQKENI. CDR3 length equals 15 residues. CDR3 protein: CASSEDGSSGNTIYF.

This sequence joins TRBV11-2 and TRBJ2-3; the D call from TCRdb, TRBD1, cannot be confirmed without DNA. Germline lookup yields CDR1 SGHAT and CDR2 FQNNGV. The CDR3 consists of 15 residues. CDR3 amino acids: CASSFQGARTDTQYF.

The chain carries TRBV4-3 and TRBJ2-1; as DNA is missing, the TRBD2 call by TCRdb cannot be tested. Germline CDR1 reads LGHNA; CDR2 reads YSLEER. The CDR3 is 17 residues long. CDR3 sequence: CASSQDLRGGAYNEQFF.

This chain links TRBV9 with TRBJ2-5; TCRdb reports TRBD1, a call that lacks DNA to check it against. This CDR3 is built from 14 residues. Germline V lookup: CDR1 SGDLS, CDR2 YYNGEE. The CDR3 loop is CASSRNRVSETQYF.

The V gene is TRBV20-1, the J gene TRBJ2-7; TCRdb lists TRBD2, though no DNA is available to test this call. This CDR3 has 12 residues. The germline V gene encodes CDR1 DFQATT and CDR2 SNEGSKA (reference sequence). The CDR3 region is CSARPGLYEQYF.

V gene TRBV27 combines with J gene TRBJ2-2. In germline, CDR1 is MNHEY, CDR2 SMNVEV (reference sequence). The CDR3 runs to 12 residues. CDR3 amino acids: CASSLPPGELFF.

The V gene is TRBV12-3 or TRBV12-4, the J gene TRBJ2-5; as DNA is missing, the TRBD1 call by TCRdb cannot be tested. This CDR3 region has 13 residues. CDR3: CASSGQARETQYF.